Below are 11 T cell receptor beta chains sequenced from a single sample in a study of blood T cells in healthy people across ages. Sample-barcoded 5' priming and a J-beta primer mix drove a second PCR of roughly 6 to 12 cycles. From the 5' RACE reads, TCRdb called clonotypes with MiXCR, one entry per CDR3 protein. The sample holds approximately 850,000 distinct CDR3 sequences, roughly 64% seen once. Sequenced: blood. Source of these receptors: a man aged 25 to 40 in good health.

CDR3 sequence: CASSHRGPYNEQFF. CDR3 DNA: TGTGCCAGCAGTCACAGGGGGCCCTACAATGAGCAGTTCTTC. The chain uses TRBV6-5 and TRBJ2-1; 9 bases align to TRBD1. The CDR3 runs 14 residues. From germline, CDR1 is MNHEY and CDR2 SVGAGI. With 5 bases clipped from V and 2 bases from J, the junction kept 1 base outside the gene matches.

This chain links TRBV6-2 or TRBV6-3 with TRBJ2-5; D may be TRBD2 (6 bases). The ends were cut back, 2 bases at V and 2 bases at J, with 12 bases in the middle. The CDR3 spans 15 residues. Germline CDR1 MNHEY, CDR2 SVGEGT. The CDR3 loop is CASSYLGGDQETQYF. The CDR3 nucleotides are TGTGCCAGCAGTTACCTAGGCGGGGATCAAGAGACCCAGTACTTC.

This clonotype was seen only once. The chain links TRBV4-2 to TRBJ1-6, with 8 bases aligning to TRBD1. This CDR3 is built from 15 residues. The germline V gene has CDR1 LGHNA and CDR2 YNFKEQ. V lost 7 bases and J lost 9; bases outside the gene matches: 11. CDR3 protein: CASTVDRVDLSPLHF. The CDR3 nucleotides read TGTGCCAGCACCGTGGACAGGGTGGACCTTTCACCCCTCCACTTT.

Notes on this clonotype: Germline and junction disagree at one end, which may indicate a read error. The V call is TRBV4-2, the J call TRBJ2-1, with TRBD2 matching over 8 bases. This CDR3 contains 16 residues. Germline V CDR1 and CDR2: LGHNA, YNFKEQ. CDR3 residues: CASSQDVASGHNEQFF. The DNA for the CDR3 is TGCGCCAGCAGCCAAGATGTGGCTAGCGGGCACAATGAGCAGTTCTTC.

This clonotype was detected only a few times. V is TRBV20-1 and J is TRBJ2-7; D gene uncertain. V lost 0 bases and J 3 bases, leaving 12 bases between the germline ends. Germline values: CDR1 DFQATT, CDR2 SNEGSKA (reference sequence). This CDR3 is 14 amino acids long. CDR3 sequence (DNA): TGCAGTGCTAGAGAGCCCTTAGGGATCTACGAGCAGTACTTC. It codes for CSAREPLGIYEQYF.

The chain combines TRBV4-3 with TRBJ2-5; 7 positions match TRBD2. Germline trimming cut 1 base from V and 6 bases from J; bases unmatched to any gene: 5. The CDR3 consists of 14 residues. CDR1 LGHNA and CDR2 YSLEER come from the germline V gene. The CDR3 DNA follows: TGCGCCAGCAGCCAAGCCCGACTAGCCCAGACCCAGTACTTC. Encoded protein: CASSQARLAQTQYF.

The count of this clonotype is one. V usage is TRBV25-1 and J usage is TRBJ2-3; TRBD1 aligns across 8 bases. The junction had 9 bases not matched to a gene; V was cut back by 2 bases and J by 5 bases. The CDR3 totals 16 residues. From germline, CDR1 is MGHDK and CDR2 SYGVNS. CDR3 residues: CASSERGRGRVDTQYF. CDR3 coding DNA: TGTGCCAGCAGTGAAAGAGGCAGGGGGCGAGTAGATACGCAGTATTTT.

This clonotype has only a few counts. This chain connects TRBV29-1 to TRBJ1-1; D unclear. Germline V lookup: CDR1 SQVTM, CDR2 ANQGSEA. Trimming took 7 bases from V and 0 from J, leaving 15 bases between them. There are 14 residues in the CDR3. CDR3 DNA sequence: TGCAGCGCTGCGTTAGCCCGTATGAACACTGAAGCTTTCTTT. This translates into CSAALARMNTEAFF.

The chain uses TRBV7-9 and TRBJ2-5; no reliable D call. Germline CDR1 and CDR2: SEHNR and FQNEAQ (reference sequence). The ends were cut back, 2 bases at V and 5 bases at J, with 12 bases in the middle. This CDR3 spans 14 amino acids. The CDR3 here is CASSLTESWETQYF. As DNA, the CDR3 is TGTGCCAGCAGCTTAACCGAGAGTTGGGAGACCCAGTACTTC.

CDR3 in amino acids: CASSYGSTGTRDYGYTF. The CDR3 nucleotides read TGTGCCAGCAGTTATGGGTCCACGGGGACTCGCGACTATGGCTACACCTTC. The chain carries TRBV6-6 and TRBJ1-2, with D maybe TRBD1 (5 bases). Germline V gene data show CDR1 as MNHNY and CDR2 as SVGAGI (reference sequence). V was trimmed by 3 bases and J by 3 bases, leaving 20 bases between them. The length of the CDR3 is 17 residues.

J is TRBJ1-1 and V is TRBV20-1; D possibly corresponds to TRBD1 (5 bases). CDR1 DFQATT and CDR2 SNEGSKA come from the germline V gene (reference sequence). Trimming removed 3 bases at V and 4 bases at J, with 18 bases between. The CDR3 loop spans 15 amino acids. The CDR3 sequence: CSARGEVGLSTEAFF. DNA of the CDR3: TGCAGTGCTAGGGGGGAGGTAGGGCTCAGCACTGAAGCTTTCTTT.